This TCR beta chain was sequenced for a study of cytotoxic CD8 clonotypes in ibrutinib-treated CLL. Study-wide points: On treatment, the uncommon public clonotypes contracted or remained stable.

The protocol was immunoSEQ multiplex PCR, while the TCRdb copy is restricted to in-frame clones and leaves out a portion. In the table there are fewer than 300,000 clones, 76% of which are singletons. In this sample, this clone turned up once. Antigen specificity is unknown. From germline, CDR1 is MNHEY and CDR2 SVGAGI. V gave up 0 bases and J gave up 2 bases, with 7 bases separating them. The CDR3 length is 14 residues. The chain links TRBV6-5 to TRBJ1-2, with D perhaps TRBD1 (5 bases). The sample was PBMCs, taken at disease progression, from a patient treated with ibrutinib. This TCR came from a human donor with chronic lymphocytic leukemia. The CDR3 coding sequence is TGTGCCAGCAGTTACTCGGGGGGAAACTATGGCTACACCTTC. Its translation is CASSYSGGNYGYTF.